A selection of T cell receptor beta chains follows, all from one sample in a study of blood T cell repertoires in COVID-19. Sequenced by immunoSEQ multiplex PCR; TCRdb stores in-frame clones only, minus some. The sample holds over 250,000 clones, roughly 90% seen once. Material: PBMCs or T cells enriched from blood (not recorded which). The receptors come from a woman aged 45-65 years who had recovered from COVID-19. Each CDR3 is given without its conserved first and last residue.

TRBJ2-6 | TRBV6-2/TRBV6-3 | ASSSIEASGANVLT
TRBJ2-7 | TRBV6-1 | ASSKDRMSSYEQY
TRBJ1-1 | TRBV14 | ASSPRGGPEAF
TRBJ1-1 | TRBV23-1 | ASSQSRDRGRTEAF
TRBJ2-1 | TRBV11-3 | ASSLGGGRNEQF
TRBJ2-6 | TRBV5-1 | ASSLLISGANVLT
TRBJ1-2 | TRBV29-1 | SVEDRSYGYT
TRBJ2-1 | TRBV4-3 | ASSQDRGSSYNEQF
TRBJ2-3 | TRBV6-2/TRBV6-3 | ASSYSAGGTDTQY
TRBJ2-1 | TRBV6-8 | ASTGSESFGNEQF
TRBJ1-4 | TRBV14 | ASSQRTGLFEKLF
TRBJ2-4 | TRBV28 | ASRSTGGSLSGNIQY
TRBJ2-5 | TRBV18 | ASSPILQETQY
TRBJ1-2 | TRBV28 | ASSSTGLYGYT
TRBJ1-2 | TRBV3-1/TRBV3-2 | ASSQDPSNYGYT
TRBJ1-2 | TRBV7-2 | ASSLGTGSYGYT
TRBJ2-1 | TRBV7-3 | ASSSDRENEQF
TRBJ1-1 | TRBV12-3/TRBV12-4 | ASSPDSNTEAF
TRBJ1-2 | TRBV30 | AWSQARGGYT
TRBJ1-1 | TRBV12-5 | ASGLEAVTGNTEAF
TRBJ1-2 | TRBV4-3 | ASSQPWGDGYT
TRBJ1-6 | TRBV28 | ASSSQTGGSSPLH
TRBJ2-7 | TRBV7-9 | ASSKRGEQY
TRBJ1-1 | TRBV19 | AIRGQGYTEAF
TRBJ1-2 | TRBV5-4 | ASSTSGENGYT